These T cell receptor beta chains were read from a single sample in a study of blood T cell repertoires in COVID-19. The assay was immunoSEQ multiplex PCR, and TCRdb's table has in-frame clones only and misses some. The repertoire includes around 130,000 clones, about 88% of them detected once, and 2.4% sits in the top ten. The sequenced sample consisted of PBMCs or T cells enriched from blood (not recorded which). Receptors were obtained from a man between 40 and 49 years old with acute COVID-19. The CDR3 runs from the conserved cysteine through the conserved F or W.

v_gene	j_gene	CDR3aa
TRBV6-1	TRBJ1-1	CASSEQGMTEAFF
TRBV28	TRBJ1-5	CASRRGTRTESNQPQHF
TRBV7-2	TRBJ2-4	CASSYRGQNIQYF
TRBV19	TRBJ1-1	CASSISWTGATEAFF
TRBV24-1	TRBJ1-1	CATAAAGKNTEAFF
TRBV27	TRBJ1-6	CASSLSDSNSPLHF
TRBV27	TRBJ2-3	CASSRPGATSTDTQYF
TRBV7-2	TRBJ1-5	CASSPRGSQPQHF
TRBV30	TRBJ2-5	CAWSVGGGAWETQYF
TRBV3-1/TRBV3-2	TRBJ1-3	CASSPRSGTGGGNTIYF
TRBV27	TRBJ2-1	CASRWTISNNEQFF
TRBV7-2	TRBJ2-7	CASSGRGGLREQYF
TRBV7-9	TRBJ1-3	CASSHIQGLRNTIYF
TRBV9	TRBJ1-3	CASSVATGFSGNTIYF
TRBV2	TRBJ1-1	CASSGQTGGNTEAFF
TRBV3-1/TRBV3-2	TRBJ2-5	CASRQGSSGTQYF
TRBV20-1	TRBJ2-3	CSARGEATQYF
TRBV7-2	TRBJ1-1	CASSARGPRGAFF
TRBV10-3	TRBJ2-7	CAISLTSGTHEQYF
TRBV20-1	TRBJ2-1	CSASRTGGRNEQFF
TRBV28	TRBJ1-1	CASSPWGQGVPEAFF
TRBV18	TRBJ1-5	CASSPGSQINQPQHF
TRBV5-1	TRBJ1-6	CASRTGQGSSPLHF
TRBV30	TRBJ2-1	CAWNGAGGAEQFF
TRBV28	TRBJ2-2	CASLGDAFFTGELFF
TRBV11-3	TRBJ2-7	CASSFGLAGVGEQYF
TRBV5-8	TRBJ1-6	CASSLDRARGSPLHF
TRBV6-5	TRBJ2-7	CASSLTVTYEQYF
TRBV6-5	TRBJ2-3	CASSHGLAKVDTQYF
TRBV9	TRBJ2-5	CASSVAGGSQETQYF
TRBV10-1	TRBJ2-3	CASSEGQGASDTQYF
TRBV15	TRBJ1-1	CATSSKRGQGIRVAFF
TRBV9	TRBJ2-3	CASSSGSTDTQYF
TRBV12-3/TRBV12-4	TRBJ2-5	CASRRQGGETQYF
TRBV11-2	TRBJ2-1	CASSPGTSGLSSYNEQFF
TRBV24-1	TRBJ2-1	CATSDSKGLVWNEQFF
TRBV3-1/TRBV3-2	TRBJ2-3	CASSLIAGGHLADTQYF
TRBV29-1	TRBJ1-1	CSVEAGSTEAFF
TRBV5-1	TRBJ2-7	CASSPGLAGSYEQYF
TRBV9	TRBJ2-3	CASTPPNRGLADTQYF
TRBV5-1	TRBJ2-3	CASSWGSGTSTDTQYF
TRBV30	TRBJ2-1	CAWTPPSGNEQFF
TRBV2	TRBJ1-6	CASRGQGNDSPLHF
TRBV18	TRBJ1-1	CASSPEADTEAFF
TRBV24-1	TRBJ1-2	CATRQSSTDGYTF
TRBV29-1	TRBJ1-6	CSIKRGNNSPLHF
TRBV6-5	TRBJ2-5	CASSPQGGTQYF
TRBV6-1	TRBJ2-7	CASSEAGTSVTYEQYF
TRBV6-5	TRBJ2-7	CASSQNYEQYF
TRBV29-1	TRBJ2-5	CSASGGGGQETQYF
TRBV9	TRBJ2-6	CASSVQGSGANVLTF
TRBV5-1	TRBJ2-1	CASIRGAGEGNEQFF
TRBV30	TRBJ2-1	CAWSVTLTYNEQFF
TRBV27	TRBJ1-4	CASSPGVNNEKLFF
TRBV6-5	TRBJ1-5	CASSAAMTGGQPQHF
TRBV27	TRBJ2-2	CASSFLLSNTGELFF
TRBV21-1	TRBJ2-7	CASSKDRGRIPISYEQYF